This TCR beta chain was sequenced for a study of memory CD4+ T cells and cytomegalovirus serostatus. The sort gate was single viable CD3+CD4+CD8-CD45RO+ cells for memory CD4+ T cells. The table came from immunoSEQ multiplex PCR; TCRdb's copy has only in-frame clones and leaves some out. The sample carries more than 35,000 clones, about three quarters recorded once. Sequenced sample: memory CD4+ T cells from blood. The TCR comes from an adult in good health and CMV-seronegative.

CDR3 in DNA: TGCGCCAGCAGCGACACTAGCGGGGGAGAGACCCAGTACTTC. It encodes CASSDTSGGETQYF. The chain uses TRBV5-1 and TRBJ2-5, with 11 bases identical to TRBD2. The CDR3 length is 14 residues. Germline V gene data show CDR1 as SGHRS and CDR2 as YFSETQ. Trimming removed 4 bases from V and 4 bases from J; junction bases left unmatched: 3.